These T cell receptor beta chains were read from a single sample in a study of regulatory T cells in long-lasting Graves disease. TCRdb reprocessed the multiplex PCR reads with MiXCR, giving one entry per CDR3 protein. The repertoire holds around 320,000 distinct CDR3 sequences, 15% to 20% seen once, with 25% to 30% in the top ten. The data also belong to a second study, concerning T cells in Graves' hyperthyroidism and ophthalmopathy.

The sample consisted of peripheral blood mononuclear cells (PBMCs), taken at new diagnosis, from a patient treated with antithyroid drugs. The source is a man in his forties or fifties with Graves disease. CDR3s include the opening cysteine and the closing phenylalanine or tryptophan. A D gene is named only where the DNA matches it firmly. Clone size, where shown, is once, few, many, or a class for clones that have expanded.

v_call: TRBV24-1; clone_size: many; d_call: NA; j_call: TRBJ2-3; cdr3_aa: CATSDWTVDTQYF; cdr3_nt: TGTGCCACCAGTGATTGGACGGTAGATACGCAGTATTTT
v_call: TRBV7-2; clone_size: NA; d_call: NA; j_call: TRBJ2-3; cdr3_aa: CASSLQERESTDTQYF; cdr3_nt: TGTGCCAGCAGCCTCCAGGAGCGAGAGAGCACAGATACGCAGTATTTT
v_call: TRBV5-5; clone_size: few; d_call: NA; j_call: TRBJ1-3; cdr3_aa: CASSLVGPGNTIYF; cdr3_nt: TGTGCCAGCAGCTTGGTGGGACCTGGAAACACCATATATTTT
v_call: TRBV28; clone_size: once; d_call: TRBD1; j_call: TRBJ2-7; cdr3_aa: CASRTTGTGAYEQYF; cdr3_nt: TGTGCCAGCAGGACCACCGGGACAGGTGCCTACGAGCAGTACTTC
v_call: TRBV7-2; clone_size: many; d_call: NA; j_call: TRBJ2-1; cdr3_aa: CASSLARGYSYNEQFF; cdr3_nt: TGTGCCAGCAGCTTAGCACGGGGCTACTCCTACAATGAGCAGTTCTTC
v_call: TRBV6-1; clone_size: few; d_call: NA; j_call: TRBJ1-6; cdr3_aa: CASRGQYSSYNSPPHF; cdr3_nt: TGTGCCAGCCGTGGACAGTACAGCTCCTATAATTCACCCCCCCACTTT
v_call: TRBV7-3; clone_size: many; d_call: TRBD2; j_call: TRBJ2-7; cdr3_aa: CASSFFSERGGPSYEQYF; cdr3_nt: TGTGCCAGCAGCTTTTTTTCCGAGCGCGGGGGTCCGAGTTACGAGCAGTACTTC
v_call: TRBV29-1; clone_size: NA; d_call: NA; j_call: TRBJ2-5; cdr3_aa: CSVEKGSRETQYF; cdr3_nt: TGCAGCGTTGAAAAAGGGTCCCGGGAGACCCAGTACTTC
v_call: TRBV6-2/TRBV6-3; clone_size: NA; d_call: TRBD1; j_call: TRBJ2-3; cdr3_aa: CASSTRDRIQYF; cdr3_nt: TGTGCCAGCAGTACTCGGGACAGAATTCAGTATTTT
v_call: TRBV27; clone_size: NA; d_call: TRBD2; j_call: TRBJ2-1; cdr3_aa: CASSLSGGILAGDINEQFF; cdr3_nt: TGTGCCAGCAGTTTGTCGGGGGGGATCTTAGCGGGGGACATCAATGAGCAGTTCTTC
v_call: TRBV5-1; clone_size: many; d_call: TRBD2; j_call: TRBJ2-2; cdr3_aa: CASSPGTSAINTGELFF; cdr3_nt: TGCGCCAGCAGCCCGGGGACTAGCGCGATTAACACCGGGGAGCTGTTTTTT
v_call: TRBV2; clone_size: few; d_call: NA; j_call: TRBJ2-2; cdr3_aa: CASSEQGPGTGELFF; cdr3_nt: TGTGCCAGCAGTGAACAGGGGCCCGGCACCGGGGAGCTGTTTTTT
v_call: TRBV30; clone_size: NA; d_call: NA; j_call: TRBJ1-1; cdr3_aa: CAWTRGGDGTEAFF; cdr3_nt: TGTGCCTGGACAAGGGGGGGAGACGGAACTGAAGCTTTCTTT
v_call: TRBV28; clone_size: many; d_call: NA; j_call: TRBJ2-5; cdr3_aa: CASSLLSQLKQETQYF; cdr3_nt: TGTGCCAGCAGTTTATTATCGCAGCTCAAGCAAGAGACCCAGTACTTC
v_call: TRBV30; clone_size: many; d_call: NA; j_call: TRBJ2-1; cdr3_aa: CAWSIKAYNEQFF; cdr3_nt: TGTGCCTGGAGTATTAAAGCTTACAATGAGCAGTTCTTC
v_call: TRBV7-6; clone_size: many; d_call: NA; j_call: TRBJ2-7; cdr3_aa: CASSLAGNQPYEQYF; cdr3_nt: TGTGCCAGCAGCTTAGCGGGAAATCAGCCCTACGAGCAGTACTTC
v_call: TRBV27; clone_size: many; d_call: TRBD1; j_call: TRBJ1-5; cdr3_aa: CASRAQGAVQPQHF; cdr3_nt: TGTGCCAGCAGGGCACAGGGGGCGGTTCAGCCCCAGCATTTT
v_call: TRBV25-1; clone_size: many; d_call: NA; j_call: TRBJ2-7; cdr3_aa: CASSEEPGQEQYF; cdr3_nt: TGTGCCAGCAGTGAGGAGCCAGGTCAGGAGCAGTACTTC
v_call: TRBV7-2; clone_size: many; d_call: NA; j_call: TRBJ2-7; cdr3_aa: CASLSARGDYEQYF; cdr3_nt: TGTGCCAGCCTCTCTGCCCGCGGTGACTACGAGCAGTACTTC
v_call: TRBV18; clone_size: many; d_call: NA; j_call: TRBJ2-1; cdr3_aa: CASSPFRVGSYNEQFF; cdr3_nt: TGTGCCAGCTCACCGTTCAGGGTAGGGTCCTACAATGAGCAGTTCTTC
v_call: TRBV7-2; clone_size: many; d_call: TRBD1; j_call: TRBJ1-2; cdr3_aa: CASSSPRTGDYGYTF; cdr3_nt: TGTGCCAGCAGCTCCCCCAGGACAGGGGACTATGGCTACACCTTC
v_call: TRBV20-1; clone_size: many; d_call: NA; j_call: TRBJ2-1; cdr3_aa: CSARRGGPYNEQFF; cdr3_nt: TGCAGTGCTAGGAGGGGGGGGCCTTACAATGAGCAGTTCTTC
v_call: TRBV5-1; clone_size: few; d_call: NA; j_call: TRBJ1-3; cdr3_aa: CASSLVRTRVQLTGNTIYF; cdr3_nt: TGCGCCAGCAGCTTGGTCCGAACCAGGGTGCAATTAACTGGAAACACCATATATTTT
v_call: TRBV7-2; clone_size: NA; d_call: NA; j_call: TRBJ1-4; cdr3_aa: CASKRRGATNEKLFF; cdr3_nt: TGTGCCAGCAAGAGGAGAGGCGCAACTAATGAAAAACTGTTTTTT
v_call: TRBV25-1; clone_size: many; d_call: TRBD1; j_call: TRBJ1-2; cdr3_aa: CASSEQGADRFDGYTF; cdr3_nt: TGTGCCAGCAGTGAACAGGGGGCGGATCGGTTTGATGGCTACACCTTC
v_call: TRBV10-1; clone_size: many; d_call: NA; j_call: TRBJ1-1; cdr3_aa: CARQSMNTEAFF; cdr3_nt: TGCGCCAGACAGAGCATGAACACTGAAGCTTTCTTT
v_call: TRBV11-2; clone_size: many; d_call: NA; j_call: TRBJ2-1; cdr3_aa: CASSLGSVTLSYNEQFF; cdr3_nt: TGTGCCAGCAGCTTAGGATCCGTGACTCTCTCCTACAATGAGCAGTTCTTC
v_call: TRBV30; clone_size: many; d_call: TRBD2; j_call: TRBJ2-5; cdr3_aa: CAWSVYSWEWGGQETQYF; cdr3_nt: TGTGCCTGGAGTGTTTATAGCTGGGAGTGGGGGGGACAAGAGACCCAGTACTTC
v_call: TRBV29-1; clone_size: few; d_call: NA; j_call: TRBJ2-1; cdr3_aa: CSVKGRNALLEQFF; cdr3_nt: TGCAGCGTTAAGGGGCGGAATGCTCTGTTGGAGCAGTTCTTC
v_call: TRBV4-2; clone_size: NA; d_call: NA; j_call: TRBJ2-5; cdr3_aa: CASSQAGLRETQYF; cdr3_nt: TGTGCCAGCAGCCAAGCAGGGCTACGGGAGACCCAGTACTTC
v_call: TRBV27; clone_size: many; d_call: NA; j_call: TRBJ1-2; cdr3_aa: CASSLGRGKGYTF; cdr3_nt: TGTGCCAGCAGTCTAGGACGGGGGAAGGGCTACACCTTC
v_call: TRBV12-3/TRBV12-4; clone_size: many; d_call: NA; j_call: TRBJ1-5; cdr3_aa: CASSSLHSNQPQHF; cdr3_nt: TGTGCCAGCAGTTCACTGCATAGCAATCAGCCCCAGCATTTT
v_call: TRBV6-1; clone_size: many; d_call: TRBD1; j_call: TRBJ2-7; cdr3_aa: CASGTGFHEQYF; cdr3_nt: TGTGCCAGCGGGACAGGGTTCCACGAGCAGTACTTC
v_call: TRBV5-1; clone_size: many; d_call: NA; j_call: TRBJ1-3; cdr3_aa: CASSLDTAGNTIYF; cdr3_nt: TGCGCCAGCAGCTTGGATACAGCCGGAAACACCATATATTTT
v_call: TRBV7-2; clone_size: many; d_call: TRBD1; j_call: TRBJ2-7; cdr3_aa: CASSIPRDRPSYEQYF; cdr3_nt: TGTGCCAGCAGCATACCCCGGGACAGGCCCTCCTACGAGCAGTACTTC
v_call: TRBV28; clone_size: many; d_call: NA; j_call: TRBJ2-3; cdr3_aa: CASSLTGGDVDTQYF; cdr3_nt: TGTGCCAGCAGTTTAACAGGAGGTGATGTGGATACGCAGTATTTT
v_call: TRBV2; clone_size: many; d_call: NA; j_call: TRBJ2-7; cdr3_aa: CASSEQLARNEQYF; cdr3_nt: TGTGCCAGCAGTGAGCAACTAGCTCGTAACGAGCAGTACTTC
v_call: TRBV25-1; clone_size: NA; d_call: NA; j_call: TRBJ2-7; cdr3_aa: CASTPRGDTSYEQYF; cdr3_nt: TGTGCCAGCACCCCCAGGGGGGACACCTCCTACGAGCAGTACTTC
v_call: TRBV29-1; clone_size: few; d_call: NA; j_call: TRBJ1-1; cdr3_aa: CSVEAGGDTEAFF; cdr3_nt: TGCAGCGTTGAAGCTGGGGGGGACACTGAAGCTTTCTTT
v_call: TRBV4-3; clone_size: NA; d_call: NA; j_call: TRBJ2-7; cdr3_aa: CASSQDKSQGYEQYF; cdr3_nt: TGCGCCAGCAGCCAAGATAAGAGTCAGGGCTACGAGCAGTACTTC
v_call: TRBV7-9; clone_size: few; d_call: TRBD1; j_call: TRBJ1-3; cdr3_aa: CASSLSLTGAGNTIYF; cdr3_nt: TGTGCCAGCAGCTTAAGTTTGACAGGGGCTGGAAACACCATATATTTT
v_call: TRBV12-3/TRBV12-4; clone_size: few; d_call: TRBD2; j_call: TRBJ2-7; cdr3_aa: CASTSWGGPYEQYF; cdr3_nt: TGTGCCAGCACCTCCTGGGGGGGTCCCTACGAGCAGTACTTC
v_call: TRBV20-1; clone_size: many; d_call: NA; j_call: TRBJ2-3; cdr3_aa: CSARSGSGTDTQYF; cdr3_nt: TGCAGTGCTCGTTCAGGGTCTGGCACAGATACGCAGTATTTT